A single T cell receptor (beta chain) is shown here with its context. The data stem from a study of PD-L1 blockade in urothelial cancer. The overall study: Counts from blood samples showed a median of roughly 150,000 T cells.

This CDR3 region has 15 residues. Germline assignment: CDR1 SEHNR and CDR2 FQNEAQ (reference sequence). With 8 bases removed from V and 0 bases from J, the gap between germline ends came to 17 bases. Every PCR was spiked with synthetic TCR analog templates. Clones were sequenced by immunoSEQ multiplex PCR, and TCRdb holds only the in-frame ones, with some missing. This sample has 86,000 or so clones; under 90% occur once, and the top ten carry around 14%. The time point: pretreatment peripheral blood. All patients handed over anywhere from 1 to 8 samples, pretreatment and on-treatment. The specimen comprised PBMCs, sampled around atezolizumab (anti-PD-L1) treatment. The gene calls are TRBV7-9 and TRBJ2-7; a weak D match, TRBD2 (6 bases). The clonotype was recovered from a man between 60 and 75 years old with urothelial cancer. The CDR3: CASWSDRGDSYEQYF. DNA for the CDR3: TGTGCCAGCTGGTCGGATCGCGGGGACTCCTACGAGCAGTACTTC.